This T cell receptor beta chain was sequenced for a study of T cell repertoires in cytomegalovirus infection. Study as a whole: HLA-C-restricted CMV epitopes, recently identified, and well-studied HLA-B-restricted ones were used by the study. CMV infection together with matching HLA type was indicated by public TCR beta signatures. General study points: Summed public TCR beta family frequency identified CMV carriers bearing the relevant HLA. HLA-C-restricted TCR beta clonotypes specific for CMV led the ex vivo response.

TCRdb independently ran MiXCR on the reads; one entry per CDR3 protein. The sample includes about 400,000 distinct CDR3 sequences, about 35% seen only once; the top ten take approximately 12%. On this clonotype itself: The target antigen is unknown.

This receptor was identified in a human donor in good health (CMV status not recorded). Some clones in this sample may be carry-over from other donors' samples. The material sequenced was cultured PBMCs, taken from culture after CMV antigen stimulation.

The CDR3 spells CASSVATSGTYEQYF. CDR3 DNA: TGTGCCAGCAGCGTAGCTACGAGCGGGACCTACGAGCAGTACTTC. The chain combines TRBV9 with TRBJ2-7, with 7 bases aligning to TRBD2. Germline V gene data show CDR1 as SGDLS and CDR2 as YYNGEE. The CDR3 loop spans 15 amino acids. Trimming took 0 bases from V and 2 from J; bases not matched to a gene: 5.